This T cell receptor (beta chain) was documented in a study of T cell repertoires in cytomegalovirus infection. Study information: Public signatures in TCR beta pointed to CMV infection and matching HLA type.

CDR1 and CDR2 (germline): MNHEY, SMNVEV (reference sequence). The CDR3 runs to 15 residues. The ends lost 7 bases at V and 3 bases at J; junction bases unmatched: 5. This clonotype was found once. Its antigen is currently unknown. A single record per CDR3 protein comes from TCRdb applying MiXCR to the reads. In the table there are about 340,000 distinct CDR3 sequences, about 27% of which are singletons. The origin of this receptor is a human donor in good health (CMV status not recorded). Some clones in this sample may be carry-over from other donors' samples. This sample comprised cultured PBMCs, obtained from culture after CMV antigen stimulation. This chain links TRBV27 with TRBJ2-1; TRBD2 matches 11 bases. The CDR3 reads CASTGGLADYNEQFF. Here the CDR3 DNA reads TGTGCCAGCACCGGGGGACTAGCGGACTACAATGAGCAGTTCTTC.